This T cell receptor (beta chain) was identified during a study of cytomegalovirus exposure and HLA in healthy donors (dated by TCRdb to about 2017). Study-wide context: According to a later analysis, one platform produced both the roughly 130 validation repertoires and the 666 repertoires of the first cohort. In addition to the first cohort of about 650 subjects, a separate validation cohort of 120 different subjects was used. The study aimed to test whether signatures of past pathogen exposure could be identified by cataloging public T cell receptors. To predict cytomegalovirus infection status, the study combined high-throughput TCR immunosequencing, statistical association of individual TCRs with disease status, and machine learning.

The donors were included in the validation cohort of around 120 subjects, a group kept apart from the 666-subject first cohort. Taken from cysteine to phenylalanine, the CDR3 has 16 residues. The CDR3 DNA has 48 bases and is translated from base 1. Looking up the germline V gene yields CDR1 SGHVS and CDR2 FQNEAQ. Trimming removed 2 bases from V and 0 bases from J; the gene matches leave 1 base unexplained. Regarding this clone: Its specific antigen is unknown. The sample holds no much larger clone one base away, and base qualities are not on file.

Results and caveats for the whole study, not just this receptor: In vitro tests confirmed that a few of the cytomegalovirus-associated TCR beta chains recognize cytomegalovirus antigens. In the study, some 160 TCR beta chains were listed as associated with cytomegalovirus. Most TCR sequences were observed very rarely across donors, whereas some public TCRs were present in many individuals. The validation cohort had no HLA typing available for a later analysis, so co-occurrence within that cohort was assessed over all 130 or so repertoires. The classifier was reported to diagnose cytomegalovirus status with high specificity and sensitivity in both the original and validation cohorts. According to the authors, the approach could potentially be generalized to other disease states and immunological phenotypes. Subsequent analysis determined that TCRs grouped into clusters in the first cohort also showed a tendency toward co-occurrence across the 120 or so validation repertoires, and approximately 94% of cluster scores exceeded 0.

Library preparation employed the immunoSEQ multiplex PCR assay. Per the source publication's procedure: To diagnose cytomegalovirus status from the catalog of TCR beta chain sequences, a statistical classification framework was built. TCRdb's version of the immuneACCESS table is confined to in-frame rearrangements and falls short of the full clone set. An unresolved V gene accounts for under half of the shortfall where checked; the remainder is of unknown origin. V and J calls and clone size follow that table, whereas D and trimming were derived from the DNA. In all, the sample holds under 65,000 clones, and roughly 87% of those were seen once. 7.5% to 9.5% of the sample is taken by the ten largest.

The chain links TRBV7-8 with TRBJ2-6; 7 nucleotides in the junction match TRBD2. The receptor's source is a woman between 18 and 29 years old in good health and CMV-seropositive. Sequencing was performed on PBMCs. The base sequence is TGTGCCAGCAGCTTAAGGGAGGGCTCTGGGGCCAACGTCCTGACTTTC. Protein translation: CASSLREGSGANVLTF.